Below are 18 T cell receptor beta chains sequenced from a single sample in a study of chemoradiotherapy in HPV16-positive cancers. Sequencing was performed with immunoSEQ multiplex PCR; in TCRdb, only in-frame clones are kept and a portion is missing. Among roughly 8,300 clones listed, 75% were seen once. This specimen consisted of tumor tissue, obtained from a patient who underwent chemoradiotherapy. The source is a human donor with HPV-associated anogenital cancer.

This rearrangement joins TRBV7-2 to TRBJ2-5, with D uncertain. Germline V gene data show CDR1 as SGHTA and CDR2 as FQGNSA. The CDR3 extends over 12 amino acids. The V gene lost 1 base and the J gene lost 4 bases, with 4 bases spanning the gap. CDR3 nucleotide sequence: TGTGCCAGCAGCTTAGTACTAGAGACCCAGTACTTC. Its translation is CASSLVLETQYF.

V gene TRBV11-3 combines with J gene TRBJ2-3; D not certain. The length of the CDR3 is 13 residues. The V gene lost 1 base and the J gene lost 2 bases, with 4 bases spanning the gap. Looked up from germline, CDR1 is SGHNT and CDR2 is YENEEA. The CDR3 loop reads CASSLGNTDTQYF. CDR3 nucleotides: TGTGCCAGCAGCTTAGGAAACACAGATACGCAGTATTTT.

This CDR3 reads CASSPRGRPARTDTQYF. Written as DNA, the CDR3 is TGTGCCAGCAGCCCCCGCGGCCGGCCCGCTCGCACAGATACGCAGTATTTT. This chain joins TRBV7-2 and TRBJ2-3, with D hard to call. V was pared by 5 bases and J by 1 base, with 19 bases between. Germline V gene lookup returns CDR1 SGHTA and CDR2 FQGNSA. The CDR3 sequence is 17 residues long.

This CDR3 is CASSAQGIYGYTF. CDR3 DNA sequence: TGCGCCAGCAGCGCCCAGGGAATCTATGGCTACACCTTC. The chain carries TRBV4-3 and TRBJ1-2; D may be TRBD1 (5 bases). CDR3 length equals 13 residues. The V end was cut by 5 bases, the J end by 4 bases, with 11 bases between. CDR1 is LGHNA and CDR2 is YSLEER in the germline V gene.

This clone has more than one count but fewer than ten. Written as DNA, the CDR3 is TGTGCCAGCTCACCCGCTAGCGCCCGGGGCGGGGAGCTGTTTTTT. Translated, it gives CASSPASARGGELFF. The chain employs TRBV18 and TRBJ2-2, with TRBD2 as a possible D gene (6 bases). Germline CDR1 and CDR2: KGHSH and LQKENI. This CDR3 spans 15 amino acids. Between the trimmed V and J ends, which lost 3 bases and 7 bases, there was a span of 15 bases.

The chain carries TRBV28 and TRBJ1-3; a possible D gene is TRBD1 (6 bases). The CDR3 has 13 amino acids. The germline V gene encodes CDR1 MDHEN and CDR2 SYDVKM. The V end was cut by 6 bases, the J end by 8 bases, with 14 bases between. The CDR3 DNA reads TGTGCCAGCAGGTCCACAGGGAGAGACACCATATATTTT. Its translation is CASRSTGRDTIYF.

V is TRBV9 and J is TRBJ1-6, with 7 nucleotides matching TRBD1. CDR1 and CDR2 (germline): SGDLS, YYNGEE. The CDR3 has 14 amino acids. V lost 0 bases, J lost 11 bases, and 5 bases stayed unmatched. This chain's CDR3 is CASSVEGAQTPLHF. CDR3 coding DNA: TGTGCCAGCAGCGTAGAGGGGGCGCAGACACCCCTCCACTTT.

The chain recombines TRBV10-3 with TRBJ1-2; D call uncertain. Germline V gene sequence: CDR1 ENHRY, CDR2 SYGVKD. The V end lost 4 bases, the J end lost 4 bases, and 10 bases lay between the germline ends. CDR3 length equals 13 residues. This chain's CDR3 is CAISGQVRYGYTF. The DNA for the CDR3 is TGTGCCATCAGTGGCCAGGTGCGCTATGGCTACACCTTC.

The CDR3 sequence is CASTVARGVNEKLFF. CDR3 DNA: TGTGCCAGCACCGTGGCGCGGGGCGTAAATGAAAAACTGTTTTTT. The chain has TRBV6-1 and TRBJ1-4; D might be TRBD1 (5 bases). Germline CDR1 reads MNHNS; CDR2 reads SASEGT. The germline V and J ends were trimmed by 7 bases and 5 bases, with 17 bases remaining between them. CDR3 length: 15 residues.

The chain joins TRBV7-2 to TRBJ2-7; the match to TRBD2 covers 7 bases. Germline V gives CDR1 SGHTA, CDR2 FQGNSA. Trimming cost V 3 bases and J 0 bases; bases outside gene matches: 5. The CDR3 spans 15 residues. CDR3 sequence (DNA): TGTGCCAGCAGCTTTTTGGGGGGGGGCTCCTACGAGCAGTACGTC. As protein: CASSFLGGGSYEQYV.

Written as DNA, the CDR3 is TGTGCCAGCTCACCAAGGACAGGAACGTTGAACACTGAAGCTTTCTTT. Residues: CASSPRTGTLNTEAFF. The rearrangement links TRBV18 to TRBJ1-1; 7 bases are a match to TRBD1. V gave up 2 bases and J gave up 0 bases; unmatched junction bases: 6. Germline lookup yields CDR1 KGHSH and CDR2 LQKENI. The length of the CDR3 is 16 residues.

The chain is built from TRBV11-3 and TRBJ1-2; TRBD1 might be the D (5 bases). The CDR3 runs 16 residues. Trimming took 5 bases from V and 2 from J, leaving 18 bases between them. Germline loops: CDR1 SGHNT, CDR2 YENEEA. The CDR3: CASSEPSGRKNYGYTF. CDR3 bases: TGTGCCAGCAGCGAACCCTCAGGGCGGAAGAACTATGGCTACACCTTC.

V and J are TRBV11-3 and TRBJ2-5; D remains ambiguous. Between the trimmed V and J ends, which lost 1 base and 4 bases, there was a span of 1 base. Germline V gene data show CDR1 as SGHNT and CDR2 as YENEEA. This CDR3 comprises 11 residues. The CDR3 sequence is CASSLAETQYF. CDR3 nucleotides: TGTGCCAGCAGCTTAGCAGAGACCCAGTACTTC.

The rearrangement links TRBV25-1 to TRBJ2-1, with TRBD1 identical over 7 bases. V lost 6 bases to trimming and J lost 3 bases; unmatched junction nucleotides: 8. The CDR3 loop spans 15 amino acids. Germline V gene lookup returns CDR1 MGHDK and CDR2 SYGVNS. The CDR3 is CASSPGQVIYNEQFF. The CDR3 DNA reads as TGTGCCAGCAGCCCAGGACAGGTAATCTACAATGAGCAGTTCTTC.

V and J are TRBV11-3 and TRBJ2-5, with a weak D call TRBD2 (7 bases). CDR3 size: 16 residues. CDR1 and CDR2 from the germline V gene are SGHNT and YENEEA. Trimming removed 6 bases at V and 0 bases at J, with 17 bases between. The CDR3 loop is CASSLGGPEYQETQYF. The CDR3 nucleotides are TGTGCCAGCAGTCTGGGGGGGCCGGAGTACCAAGAGACCCAGTACTTC.

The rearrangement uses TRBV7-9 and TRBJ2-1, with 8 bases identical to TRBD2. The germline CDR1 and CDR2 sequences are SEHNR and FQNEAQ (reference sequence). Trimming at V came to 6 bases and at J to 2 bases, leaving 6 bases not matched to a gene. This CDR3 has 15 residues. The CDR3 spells CASSSTSGPYNEQFF. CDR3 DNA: TGTGCCAGCAGTTCCACTAGCGGTCCCTACAATGAGCAGTTCTTC.

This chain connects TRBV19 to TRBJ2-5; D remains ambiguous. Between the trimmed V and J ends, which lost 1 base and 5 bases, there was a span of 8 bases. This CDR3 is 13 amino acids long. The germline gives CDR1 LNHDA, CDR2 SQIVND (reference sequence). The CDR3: CASSIAVSETQYF. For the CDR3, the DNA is TGTGCCAGTAGTATAGCAGTATCGGAGACCCAGTACTTC.

The CDR3 DNA reads TGTGCCAGCAGTTGGGTGGGGGATCTTTCTGGAAACACCATATATTTT. Its protein product is CASSWVGDLSGNTIYF. The V and J genes are TRBV7-2 and TRBJ1-3, with a tentative D call TRBD1 (5 bases). The V end was cut by 6 bases, the J end by 1 base, with 16 bases between. The CDR3 has 16 residues. Germline CDR1 reads SGHTA; CDR2 reads FQGNSA. Full variable domain (remainder filled in from reference TRBV7-2 and TRBJ1-3): GAGVSQSPSNKVTEKGKDVELRCDPISGHTALYWYRQSLGQGLEFLIYFQGNSAPDKSGLPSDRFSAERTGGSVSTLTIQRTQQEDSAVYLCASSWVGDLSGNTIYFGEGSWLTVV.